This TCR beta chain emerged from a study of cytomegalovirus exposure and HLA in healthy donors. Regarding the study as a whole: The only immune exposure information that was available was CMV serostatus. Roughly even sequencing depth across donors was the assumption behind the presence/absence analyses.

As concerns this clone: Its antigen is unknown.

Primers for the PCR totalled 60 Vbeta and 13 Jbeta. Sequencing used immunoSEQ multiplex PCR; TCRdb keeps in-frame clones, though not all of them. The table lists approximately 160,000 clones, approximately 70% of them singletons, with around 4.6% in the top ten. CDR1 is SGHRS, CDR2 YFSETQ, per germline. Between the trimmed V and J ends, which lost 4 bases and 7 bases, there was a span of 15 bases. The CDR3 covers 14 residues. The receptor's source is a young man in good health and CMV-seropositive. The sequencing sample was made of PBMCs. V usage is TRBV5-1 and J usage is TRBJ2-1, with a possible D match to TRBD2 (5 bases). CDR3: CASSPEIGVNEQFF. DNA for the CDR3: TGCGCCAGCAGCCCCGAGATCGGGGTAAATGAGCAGTTCTTC.